Following are 24 T cell receptor beta chains from one sample sequenced in a study of cytomegalovirus exposure and HLA in healthy donors. Vbeta (60) and Jbeta (13) primers were used in the PCR. The assay was immunoSEQ multiplex PCR, and TCRdb's table has in-frame clones only and misses some. The sample carries about 140,000 clones, 80% recorded once. The sequencing sample was made of PBMCs. All receptors come from a man aged 50 to 60 in good health and CMV-seronegative.

CDR3 sequence (DNA): TGTGCCAGCAGCTTAACAGGACTTTACCCCTACAATGAGCAGTTCTTC. It yields the protein CASSLTGLYPYNEQFF. The V call is TRBV7-3, the J call TRBJ2-1, with D perhaps matching TRBD2 (5 bases). Germline CDR1 SGHTA, CDR2 FQGTGA. V was shortened by 0 bases and J by 2 bases, with 11 bases between the two germline ends. The CDR3 runs to 16 residues.

V is TRBV7-6 and J is TRBJ1-6, with D tentatively TRBD1 (5 bases). Trimming shortened V by 2 bases and J by 7 bases, and 18 bases separated the two germline ends. This CDR3 spans 17 amino acids. In germline, CDR1 is SGHVS, CDR2 FNYEAQ. This CDR3 is CASSLMSRGIKNSPLHF. The DNA of the CDR3 is TGTGCCAGCAGCTTAATGTCGCGGGGGATAAAGAATTCACCCCTCCACTTT.

The V call is TRBV28, the J call TRBJ1-5; D is unresolved. Germline assignment: CDR1 MDHEN and CDR2 SYDVKM. The CDR3 runs to 15 residues. V shed 2 bases and J shed 9 bases, with 17 bases lying between them. The CDR3 sequence: CASSLQGRGKRPQHF. The CDR3 bases are TGTGCCAGCAGTTTACAAGGCCGGGGAAAGCGGCCCCAGCATTTT. The full variable domain, with the rest looked up from reference TRBV28 and TRBJ1-5, is DVKVTQSSRYLVKRTGEKVFLECVQDMDHENMFWYRQDPGLGLRLIYFSYDVKMKEKGDIPEGYSVSREKKERFSLILESASTNQTSMYLCASSLQGRGKRPQHFGDGTRLSIL.

The chain recombines TRBV27 with TRBJ2-3; the match to TRBD2 covers 9 bases. Germline-derived CDR1 and CDR2 are MNHEY and SMNVEV (reference sequence). Trimming removed 6 bases from V and 1 base from J; junction bases left unmatched: 14. This CDR3 region has 18 residues. In DNA form, the CDR3 reads TGTGCCAGCAGCCTCTGGGCGGGAGGGCAAATGGGCACAGATACGCAGTATTTT. Amino acid sequence: CASSLWAGGQMGTDTQYF.

This chain connects TRBV13 to TRBJ2-5, with D possibly being TRBD2 (6 bases). The CDR3 length is 15 residues. Germline V gives CDR1 PRHDT, CDR2 FYEKMQ (reference sequence). The germline V and J ends were trimmed by 4 bases and 5 bases, with 17 bases remaining between them. The CDR3 sequence is CASSSGGAGGETQYF. The DNA for the CDR3 is TGTGCCAGCAGCTCAGGAGGTGCCGGAGGGGAGACCCAGTACTTC.

The CDR3 loop reads CASSLDSFDTEAFF. The CDR3 DNA reads TGCGCCAGCAGCCTGGACAGTTTCGACACTGAAGCTTTCTTT. The J gene is TRBJ1-1, the V gene TRBV5-1, with D maybe TRBD1 (6 bases). The CDR3 totals 14 residues. Germline V gene sequence: CDR1 SGHRS, CDR2 YFSETQ. V shed 4 bases and J shed 3 bases, with 13 bases lying between them.

In its sample, this clone was seen once. The chain links TRBV18 to TRBJ2-7, with 9 positions matching TRBD2. Germline assignment: CDR1 KGHSH and CDR2 LQKENI. V was pared by 2 bases and J by 5 bases, with 7 bases of the junction left unmatched. The length of the CDR3 is 15 residues. As DNA, the CDR3 is TGTGCCAGCTCACCATTGGCTAGCGGGGTAAACGAGCAGTACTTC. This encodes CASSPLASGVNEQYF.

This chain links TRBV10-2 with TRBJ2-2; D call uncertain. V dropped 5 bases and J dropped 4 bases, with 5 bases sitting between them. The V gene's germline CDR1 is WSHSY and CDR2 SAAADI. The CDR3 spans 12 residues. The CDR3 sequence is CASSLSTGELFF. The CDR3 DNA reads TGCGCCAGCAGTCTAAGCACCGGGGAGCTGTTTTTT.

The V gene is TRBV11-2, the J gene TRBJ2-3; 10 bases line up with TRBD2. V lost 4 bases to trimming and J lost 6 bases; unmatched junction nucleotides: 10. CDR1 and CDR2 (germline): SGHAT, FQNNGV. The CDR3 runs to 16 residues. CDR3 sequence reads: CASSSSTSGWGDTQYF. CDR3 in DNA: TGTGCCAGCAGCTCCTCGACTAGCGGGTGGGGGGATACGCAGTATTTT.

CDR3 protein: CASSFLAGAGDTGELFF. The CDR3 DNA is TGTGCCAGCAGCTTCCTGGCAGGGGCTGGGGACACCGGGGAGCTGTTTTTT. The chain uses TRBV11-3 and TRBJ2-2, with D tentatively TRBD1 (6 bases). This CDR3 contains 17 residues. Trimming removed 3 bases at V and 3 bases at J, with 17 bases between. CDR1 SGHNT and CDR2 YENEEA come from the germline V gene.

The CDR3: CATTGNYSNQPQHF. As DNA, the CDR3 is TGTGCCACAACAGGCAATTATAGCAATCAGCCCCAGCATTTT. V usage is TRBV6-7 and J usage is TRBJ1-5, with a weak D call TRBD1 (5 bases). TRBV6-7 qualifies as an ORF whose function is uncertain. Trimming took off 10 bases at V and 0 bases at J, with 13 bases between the two ends. The CDR3 runs 14 residues.

The chain employs TRBV18 and TRBJ1-5; possible D gene TRBD1, 6 bases. The CDR3 is 16 amino acids. Germline V gene lookup returns CDR1 KGHSH and CDR2 LQKENI. Trimming took off 6 bases at V and 5 bases at J, with 20 bases between the two ends. The CDR3 sequence: CASSLSHTGMHQPQHF. CDR3 nucleotide sequence: TGTGCCAGCTCTCTATCGCATACAGGGATGCATCAGCCCCAGCATTTT. Full variable domain (remainder filled in from reference TRBV18 and TRBJ1-5): NAGVMQNPRHLVRRRGQEARLRCSPMKGHSHVYWYRQLPEEGLKFMVYLQKENIIDESGMPKERFSAEFPKEGPSILRIQQVVRGDSAAYFCASSLSHTGMHQPQHFGDGTRLSIL.

The chain links TRBV19 to TRBJ1-1, with TRBD1 as a possible D gene (5 bases). CDR3 length equals 16 residues. The germline CDR1 and CDR2 sequences are LNHDA and SQIVND (reference sequence). The V end was cut by 5 bases, the J end by 1 base, with 17 bases between. CDR3 residues: CASSHRSISWNTEAFF. DNA for the CDR3: TGTGCCAGTAGTCACAGGAGTATTTCATGGAACACTGAAGCTTTCTTT.

CDR3 sequence reads: CASSVRSGPSGEKLFF. Here the CDR3 DNA reads TGTGCCAGCAGCGTTCGATCCGGGCCCAGCGGTGAAAAACTGTTTTTT. The chain carries TRBV7-9 and TRBJ1-4; D unclear. V was shortened by 5 bases and J by 7 bases, with 20 bases between the two germline ends. Looked up from germline, CDR1 is SEHNR and CDR2 is FQNEAQ (reference sequence). The CDR3 is 16 amino acids.

This chain connects TRBV27 to TRBJ1-1; 10 bases fit TRBD1. The CDR3 has 16 amino acids. CDR1 and CDR2 from the germline V gene are MNHEY and SMNVEV (reference sequence). The J segment lost 2 bases and the V segment lost 7 bases, leaving 10 bases of the junction unmatched. CDR3 coding DNA: TGTGCCAGCATGACAGGGGGCGTCGGTGGTAACACTGAAGCTTTCTTT. This translates into CASMTGGVGGNTEAFF.

V and J are TRBV7-9 and TRBJ2-3, with a possible D match to TRBD2 (6 bases). CDR3 length: 15 amino acids. Germline assignment: CDR1 SEHNR and CDR2 FQNEAQ (reference sequence). V was clipped by 5 bases and J by 6 bases, with 18 bases between them. The CDR3 here is CASSPLRGGADTQYF. CDR3 DNA sequence: TGTGCCAGCAGCCCCTTAAGAGGCGGGGCGGATACGCAGTATTTT.

This chain links TRBV5-1 with TRBJ2-3; TRBD2 matches at 8 bases. V shed 3 bases and J 3 bases; nucleotides not matched to a gene: 12. This CDR3 has 17 amino acids. Germline CDR1 reads SGHRS; CDR2 reads YFSETQ. The DNA of the CDR3 is TGCGCCAGCAGCTGGAGGGGGGGAGCGGGAGCAACAGATACGCAGTATTTT. Its translation is CASSWRGGAGATDTQYF.

The J gene is TRBJ2-2, the V gene TRBV5-4, with a tentative D call TRBD2 (5 bases). The V end was cut by 1 base, the J end by 0 bases, with 7 bases between. CDR1 and CDR2 from the germline V gene are SGHNT and YYREEE (reference sequence). This CDR3 is 15 amino acids long. The CDR3 DNA is TGTGCCAGCAGCTTGAGGACTGCGAACACCGGGGAGCTGTTTTTT. Protein: CASSLRTANTGELFF.

The chain employs TRBV18 and TRBJ2-2; 14 positions match TRBD2. Per the germline V gene, CDR1 is KGHSH and CDR2 is LQKENI. The J segment lost 7 bases and the V segment lost 3 bases, leaving 7 bases of the junction unmatched. This CDR3 is 17 amino acids long. The CDR3 sequence: CASSPGTSGSIGGELFF. The DNA for the CDR3 is TGTGCCAGCTCACCCGGGACTAGCGGGAGTATCGGCGGGGAGCTGTTTTTT.

Turning to this clone: Other DNA sequences in the same sample also yield this CDR3. The chain combines TRBV28 with TRBJ2-7; 7 bases agree with TRBD1. CDR3 size: 13 residues. The trim removed 6 bases at V and 1 base at J, leaving 3 bases unmatched. Per the germline V gene, CDR1 is MDHEN and CDR2 is SYDVKM. The CDR3 region has the DNA TGTGCCAGCAGCCAGGGACAGTCCTACGAGCAGTACTTC. This encodes CASSQGQSYEQYF.

A few counts support this clone. Here the CDR3 reads CASSSLAGVSTKSNEQFF. The CDR3 DNA sequence: TGTGCCAGCAGTTCCCTAGCGGGAGTTTCGACTAAGAGCAATGAGCAGTTCTTC. The rearrangement uses TRBV27 and TRBJ2-1, with 10 nucleotides matching TRBD2. The junction had 15 bases not matched to a gene; V was cut back by 4 bases and J by 6 bases. This CDR3 region has 18 residues. Per the germline V gene, CDR1 is MNHEY and CDR2 is SMNVEV (reference sequence).

The V and J genes are TRBV9 and TRBJ2-3; no definite D call. Germline V gives CDR1 SGDLS, CDR2 YYNGEE. The CDR3 loop spans 16 amino acids. V was trimmed by 4 bases and J by 0 bases, leaving 15 bases between them. CDR3 DNA: TGTGCCAGCAGCCCCTCTGCGGCGGCTAGCACAGATACGCAGTATTTT. This gives the protein CASSPSAAASTDTQYF.

The chain links TRBV9 to TRBJ2-7, with TRBD1 matching 7 bases. The CDR3 sequence is 13 residues long. The trim removed 4 bases at V and 6 bases at J, leaving 7 bases unmatched. CDR1 and CDR2 (germline): SGDLS, YYNGEE. The CDR3 sequence: CASSRGRRGEQYF. The CDR3 DNA is TGTGCCAGCAGCAGGGGGCGTCGGGGCGAGCAGTACTTC.

V is TRBV2 and J is TRBJ1-5; 8 bases align to TRBD1. There are 15 residues in the CDR3. With 3 bases clipped from V and 2 bases from J, the junction kept 3 bases outside the gene matches. CDR1 is SNHLY and CDR2 is FYNNEI in the germline V gene. This chain's CDR3 is CASSDADRGNQPQHF. Here the CDR3 DNA reads TGTGCCAGCAGTGACGCGGACAGGGGCAATCAGCCCCAGCATTTT.